The clone carrying this TCR beta chain appeared many times. Its antigen is not identified. From approximately 400 ng of RNA, a library with molecular barcoded alpha/delta and beta/gamma adaptors was made. One entry per CDR3 protein, called by TCRdb with MiXCR from the reads. The sample shows about 45,000 distinct CDR3 sequences, roughly a fifth of them seen only once. V was cut by 10 bases and J by 2 bases, with 15 bases left in between. The germline V gene encodes CDR1 SNHLY and CDR2 FYNNEI. This CDR3 spans 14 amino acids. The data belong to a study of read filtering for tumor transcriptome and immune sequencing. Study results and limitations: Compared with RNA-seq, IR-seq gave much higher clonotype depth and reliability. The CD138-negative fraction was mixed bone marrow immune cells, not pure T cells.

Sequences were obtained from a population of CD138-negative cells sorted from bone marrow. V is TRBV2 and J is TRBJ2-1; possible D gene TRBD2, 6 bases. The sequence was obtained from a donor at least 40 years old with multiple myeloma. CDR3 sequence: CATQTSYAYNEQFF. CDR3 coding DNA: TGTGCCACCCAAACTAGCTACGCCTACAATGAGCAGTTCTTC. Drawing the rest from reference TRBV2 and TRBJ2-1, the complete variable domain is EPEVTQTPSHQVTQMGQEVILRCVPISNHLYFYWYRQILGQKVEFLVSFYNNEISEKSEIFDDQFSVERPDGSNFTLKIRSTKLEDSAMYFCATQTSYAYNEQFFGPGTRLTVL.